The clone carrying this TCR beta chain was detected ten times or more. The antigen remains unidentified. This sample stems from a study of T cells in Graves' hyperthyroidism and ophthalmopathy. Findings and caveats of the study: Most thyroid clonotypes expanded above 0.001 were also detected in blood. Before onset, by a median of approximately 6.8 months, the model predicted ophthalmopathy.

Using RNA transcripts as the source, TCR beta CDR3 regions were amplified. HTBI primers were employed in a first-round RT-PCR of the TCR CDR3. TCRdb re-called the multiplex PCR reads through MiXCR, storing one row per CDR3 protein. The sample carries more than 500,000 distinct CDR3 sequences, 14% to 15% recorded once. The CDR3 consists of 13 residues. Germline CDR1 is GTSNPN and CDR2 is SVGIG (reference sequence). Unmatched junction bases numbered 4, after V lost 2 bases and J lost 7 bases. Lactation, pregnancy, other autoimmune disease or uncontrolled infection excluded patients. Extraction of PBMCs used about 9.2 ml of fresh peripheral blood.

This clonotype was sampled from a woman in her forties with Graves' ophthalmopathy. Sequenced: blood. The chain couples TRBV30 to TRBJ1-5, with 8 positions matching TRBD1. The CDR3 protein is CAWSSTGGQPQHF. In DNA form, the CDR3 reads TGTGCCTGGAGTTCAACAGGGGGGCAGCCCCAGCATTTT.